Below, 28 T cell receptor beta chains from the same sample are listed, as sequenced in a study of sequential checkpoint blockade in melanoma. Sequencing was performed with immunoSEQ multiplex PCR; in TCRdb, only in-frame clones are kept and a portion is missing. The table records roughly 23,000 clones, around 70% of them present only once. Indicated treatment: randomized to nivolumab then ipilimumab (arm A) or the reverse (arm B). The sample in question was CD8+ T cells sorted from blood (inferred from file names), obtained from a patient given nivolumab and ipilimumab in sequence. The receptors originated from a human donor with melanoma.

The chain uses TRBV27 and TRBJ2-3; TRBD2 matches at 11 bases. V lost 4 bases to trimming and J lost 0 bases; unmatched junction nucleotides: 9. CDR1 is MNHEY, CDR2 SMNVEV, per germline (reference sequence). The length of the CDR3 is 18 residues. The CDR3 reads CASSSGTSGLSSTDTQYF. The CDR3 DNA sequence: TGTGCCAGCAGTTCCGGGACTAGCGGTTTATCTAGCACAGATACGCAGTATTTT.

This clone was counted a single time. This sequence joins TRBV9 and TRBJ2-7, with a tentative D call TRBD2 (5 bases). The V gene's germline CDR1 is SGDLS and CDR2 YYNGEE. The length of the CDR3 is 14 residues. Trimming took off 0 bases at V and 4 bases at J, with 11 bases between the two ends. The CDR3 region is CASSVDGGLYEQYF. For the CDR3, the DNA is TGTGCCAGCAGCGTAGATGGCGGGTTATACGAGCAGTACTTC.

The chain combines TRBV6-1 with TRBJ1-1; D is unresolved. The CDR3 totals 13 residues. Germline CDR1 reads MNHNS; CDR2 reads SASEGT. Deletions cut 2 bases from V and 5 bases from J, with 9 bases between. CDR3 region: CASSELSETEAFF. CDR3 sequence (DNA): TGTGCCAGCAGTGAACTAAGTGAAACTGAAGCTTTCTTT.

The genes are TRBV5-4 and TRBJ1-2; 7 positions agree with TRBD1. The CDR3 is made up of 13 amino acids. V shed 5 bases, J shed 8 bases, and the junction held 9 bases outside the gene matches. The germline V gene encodes CDR1 SGHNT and CDR2 YYREEE (reference sequence). In nucleotides, the CDR3 is TGTGCCAGCAGTCCTACAGGGGTGGTAGGCTACACCTTC. This sequence encodes CASSPTGVVGYTF.

The rearrangement joins TRBV9 to TRBJ2-2; tentative D call: TRBD2 (6 bases). Germline CDR1 is SGDLS and CDR2 is YYNGEE. The CDR3 loop spans 16 amino acids. V was clipped by 4 bases and J by 0 bases, with 13 bases between them. CDR3 in amino acids: CASSPTSFSNTGELFF. CDR3 DNA sequence: TGTGCCAGCAGCCCCACTAGCTTTTCGAACACCGGGGAGCTGTTTTTT.

The V and J genes are TRBV2 and TRBJ2-7; a weak D match, TRBD1 (5 bases). The CDR3 has 13 residues. From germline, CDR1 is SNHLY and CDR2 FYNNEI. V lost 9 bases and J 0 bases, leaving 12 bases between the germline ends. CDR3 protein: CASLTGHSYEQYV. The CDR3 coding sequence is TGTGCCAGTCTTACAGGACACTCCTACGAGCAGTACGTC.

V is TRBV19 and J is TRBJ1-1; 9 bases are shared with TRBD1. The CDR3 loop spans 16 amino acids. After removal of 7 bases from V and 1 base from J, the junction contained 10 bases not matched to a gene. From germline, CDR1 is LNHDA and CDR2 SQIVND (reference sequence). The CDR3 coding sequence is TGTGCCAGTACCCCCGACTGGGACAGGGCGAACACTGAAGCTTTCTTT. Its protein product is CASTPDWDRANTEAFF.

The V call is TRBV9, the J call TRBJ2-2, with TRBD1 matching 7 bases. The CDR3 has 16 residues. Germline loops: CDR1 SGDLS, CDR2 YYNGEE. The V gene end was trimmed by 0 bases and the J gene end by 3 bases; junction bases not matched to a gene: 5. The CDR3 here is CASSVGPGGYTGELFF. In DNA, the CDR3 is TGTGCCAGCAGCGTAGGCCCAGGGGGTTACACCGGGGAGCTGTTTTTT.

This clone has a handful of counts. V is TRBV7-9 and J is TRBJ2-7, with TRBD1 as a possible D gene (6 bases). This CDR3 has 13 amino acids. V dropped 5 bases and J dropped 3 bases, with 11 bases sitting between them. Germline V gene lookup returns CDR1 SEHNR and CDR2 FQNEAQ (reference sequence). The CDR3 DNA sequence: TGTGCCAGCAGCGCACAGGGCGGCTACGAGCAGTACTTC. Encoded protein: CASSAQGGYEQYF. The entire variable domain, with the rest obtained from reference TRBV7-9 and TRBJ2-7, is as follows: DTGVSQNPRHKITKRGQNVTFRCDPISEHNRLYWYRQTLGQGPEFLTYFQNEAQLEKSRLLSDRFSAERPKGSFSTLEIQRTEQGDSAMYLCASSAQGGYEQYFGPGTRLTVT.

This clone was seen a handful of times. J is TRBJ1-5 and V is TRBV7-3, with D tentatively TRBD1 (5 bases). The length of the CDR3 is 13 residues. Looked up from germline, CDR1 is SGHTA and CDR2 is FQGTGA. V dropped 2 bases and J dropped 8 bases, with 10 bases sitting between them. CDR3 DNA: TGTGCCAGCAGCTTAGGGGGGAGGGAGCCCCAGCATTTT. This encodes CASSLGGREPQHF.

This chain links TRBV6-6 with TRBJ2-3; 13 bases map to TRBD2. Trimming removed 8 bases from V and 5 bases from J; junction bases left unmatched: 4. Germline-derived CDR1 and CDR2 are MNHNY and SVGAGI (reference sequence). The CDR3 spans 14 residues. CDR3 DNA sequence: TGTGCCAGCGAAAGACTAGCGGGGGGAGATACGCAGTATTTT. Residues: CASERLAGGDTQYF.

Concerning this clone itself: One end of the junction is discordant with germline, which a read error may explain. Additional DNA sequences in this sample encode the identical CDR3. The gene calls are TRBV5-4 and TRBJ1-1, with 7 bases identical to TRBD1. This CDR3 has 14 residues. Germline CDR1 reads SGHNT; CDR2 reads YYREEE (reference sequence). The DNA of the CDR3 is TGCGCCAGCAGGGAGGGGGCTAGGAACACTGAAGCTTTCTTT. Its translation: CASREGARNTEAFF.

The chain couples TRBV11-2 to TRBJ1-2, with D unresolved. Trimming removed 6 bases from V and 7 bases from J, with 21 bases in between. The CDR3 runs to 15 residues. Germline CDR1 reads SGHAT; CDR2 reads FQNNGV. This CDR3 reads CASSQEGAAIGGYTF. CDR3 coding DNA: TGTGCCAGCAGTCAAGAGGGTGCGGCTATCGGTGGCTACACCTTC.

In DNA, the CDR3 is TGTGCCAGCAGCGTCTCAGGGGGCATCGCCTACGAGCAGTACTTC. Amino acids: CASSVSGGIAYEQYF. The gene calls are TRBV9 and TRBJ2-7; 8 bases are shared with TRBD1. Germline CDR1 and CDR2: SGDLS and YYNGEE. Trimming cost V 2 bases and J 2 bases; bases outside gene matches: 6. The CDR3 loop spans 15 amino acids.

This clone has just a few counts. The chain links TRBV7-9 to TRBJ1-1, with TRBD1 matching 9 bases. The CDR3 consists of 14 residues. J gave up 1 base and V 4 bases, and 1 base lay outside the gene matches. Germline assignment: CDR1 SEHNR and CDR2 FQNEAQ (reference sequence). The CDR3 DNA sequence: TGTGCCAGCAGCTGGGGACAGGGGAACACTGAAGCTTTCTTT. This sequence encodes CASSWGQGNTEAFF.

The chain is built from TRBV4-3 and TRBJ2-2, with D tentatively TRBD2 (6 bases). The CDR3 length is 16 residues. CDR1 is LGHNA, CDR2 YSLEER, per germline. Trimming pared 0 bases from V and 3 bases from J, leaving 11 bases between. CDR3 sequence: CASSQEGGEDTGELFF. As DNA, the CDR3 is TGCGCCAGCAGCCAAGAGGGCGGGGAGGACACCGGGGAGCTGTTTTTT.

The chain recombines TRBV9 with TRBJ2-1; no reliable D call. V was trimmed by 6 bases and J by 8 bases, leaving 21 bases between them. Germline CDR1 reads SGDLS; CDR2 reads YYNGEE. The CDR3 loop spans 15 amino acids. CDR3 in amino acids: CASTLGFGFTDEQFF. In nucleotides, the CDR3 is TGTGCCAGCACCCTTGGTTTTGGGTTTACAGATGAGCAGTTCTTC.

This rearrangement joins TRBV7-2 to TRBJ2-1, with D possibly matching TRBD2 (5 bases). Germline assignment: CDR1 SGHTA and CDR2 FQGNSA. The V end was cut by 4 bases, the J end by 7 bases, with 11 bases between. The CDR3 extends over 13 amino acids. The CDR3 reads CASSSIGENEQFF. The CDR3 nucleotides are TGTGCCAGCAGCTCCATTGGGGAGAATGAGCAGTTCTTC.

This clone appeared many times. The rearrangement joins TRBV12-5 to TRBJ2-7, with D possibly matching TRBD1 (5 bases). The CDR3 totals 12 residues. V gave up 3 bases and J gave up 9 bases, with 12 bases separating them. Germline-derived CDR1 and CDR2 are LGHNT and FRNRAP. CDR3: CASGFQGIAQYV. CDR3 bases: TGTGCTAGTGGTTTCCAGGGAATTGCGCAGTACGTC.

This clone was recorded a few times. The V gene is TRBV19, the J gene TRBJ2-7, with D tentatively TRBD1 (6 bases). Per germline, CDR1 LNHDA and CDR2 SQIVND (reference sequence). Trimming shortened V by 1 base and J by 4 bases, and 11 bases separated the two germline ends. The CDR3 extends over 14 amino acids. For the CDR3, the DNA is TGTGCCAGTAGTATAGGGATCGGACAGTACGAGCAGTACTTC. It specifies CASSIGIGQYEQYF.

The chain combines TRBV5-5 with TRBJ1-2; 8 bases are a match to TRBD1. The V and J ends lost 6 bases and 3 bases, in that order; junction bases with no gene match: 16. CDR1 and CDR2 from the germline V gene are SGHKS and YYEKEE (reference sequence). The length of the CDR3 is 17 residues. CDR3 loop: CASNDGFQGADDYGYTF. The CDR3 region has the DNA TGTGCCAGCAACGACGGGTTCCAGGGGGCGGATGACTATGGCTACACCTTC.

The rearrangement uses TRBV27 and TRBJ1-5; no definite D call. There are 13 residues in the CDR3. Trimming pared 3 bases from V and 5 bases from J, leaving 8 bases between. CDR1 and CDR2 (germline): MNHEY, SMNVEV (reference sequence). The CDR3 here is CASSFTDDQPQHF. The CDR3 DNA reads TGTGCCAGCAGTTTTACAGACGATCAGCCCCAGCATTTT.

The V gene is TRBV7-8, the J gene TRBJ1-5, with a possible D match to TRBD1 (5 bases). The ends were cut back, 5 bases at V and 11 bases at J, with 22 bases in the middle. Germline CDR1 reads SGHVS; CDR2 reads FQNEAQ. The CDR3 is 15 amino acids. The CDR3 sequence: CASSQPGPGAWAQHF. In DNA form, the CDR3 reads TGTGCCAGCAGCCAGCCGGGACCGGGAGCGTGGGCCCAGCATTTT.

This clone was seen a single time. The gene calls are TRBV2 and TRBJ1-1; TRBD1 matches at 7 bases. The germline V gene encodes CDR1 SNHLY and CDR2 FYNNEI. Trimming at V came to 7 bases and at J to 6 bases, leaving 11 bases not matched to a gene. The CDR3 is 14 residues long. CDR3 sequence reads: CASTPGAGGSEAFF. The DNA of the CDR3 is TGTGCCAGCACCCCAGGAGCAGGGGGGTCTGAAGCTTTCTTT. The full variable domain, rest sourced from reference TRBV2 and TRBJ1-1, is EPEVTQTPSHQVTQMGQEVILRCVPISNHLYFYWYRQILGQKVEFLVSFYNNEISEKSEIFDDQFSVERPDGSNFTLKIRSTKLEDSAMYFCASTPGAGGSEAFFGQGTRLTVV.

The chain carries TRBV5-4 and TRBJ1-6; possible D gene TRBD1, 5 bases. Germline V gives CDR1 SGHNT, CDR2 YYREEE (reference sequence). Trimming cost V 0 bases and J 4 bases, with 8 bases left between them. The CDR3 has 15 residues. CDR3 loop: CASSLGREYNSPLHF. CDR3 DNA: TGTGCCAGCAGCTTGGGCAGGGAATATAATTCACCCCTCCACTTT.

V is TRBV7-3 and J is TRBJ2-3; D is uncertain. Germline CDR1 reads SGHTA; CDR2 reads FQGTGA. Trimming shortened V by 5 bases and J by 5 bases, and 8 bases separated the two germline ends. CDR3 length equals 12 residues. The CDR3 sequence: CASSEVGDTQYF. As DNA, the CDR3 is TGTGCCAGCAGCGAGGTGGGAGATACGCAGTATTTT.

The genes are TRBV6-4 and TRBJ2-2, with 9 bases fitting TRBD1. The CDR3 consists of 14 residues. Trimming removed 4 bases from V and 6 bases from J; junction bases left unmatched: 3. The V gene's germline CDR1 is MRHNA and CDR2 SNTAGT. This chain's CDR3 is CASSGTGASGELFF. CDR3 in DNA: TGTGCCAGCAGTGGGACAGGGGCCTCCGGGGAGCTGTTTTTT.

The chain couples TRBV10-3 to TRBJ2-1, with TRBD1 matching over 7 bases. Trimming at V came to 8 bases and at J to 4 bases, leaving 8 bases not matched to a gene. Looked up from germline, CDR1 is ENHRY and CDR2 is SYGVKD. The CDR3 contains 14 residues. The CDR3 DNA is TGTGCCATCGCTCAGGGGGTAGGGTACAATGAGCAGTTCTTC. This sequence encodes CAIAQGVGYNEQFF.